This T cell receptor beta chain was captured in a study of T cell changes during pregnancy in multiple sclerosis (dated by TCRdb to between 2018 and 2021). For context, the study as a whole: The study looked at changes in the T cell repertoire across pregnancy in women with multiple sclerosis.

The germline V gene sets CDR1 to SGDLS and CDR2 to YYNGEE. The junction shows trimming of 0 bases on V and 6 bases on J, plus 7 bases between the germline ends. Its CDR3 holds 13 amino acids, cysteine through phenylalanine. Just the 39-base CDR3 DNA is kept, in frame starting at base 1. As for this clone: Its binding antigen is unknown. No much larger clone exists at a distance of one base, and base qualities are not known.

Library prep was done by the immunoSEQ multiplex PCR assay. The table comes from immuneACCESS by way of TCRdb, which keeps in-frame sequences with V and J called. Part of the clones is missing from these tables; in studies checked, under half for an unresolved V gene and the rest for unknown reasons. Here the sample has over 45,000 clones; approximately 92% occur a single time. The top ten clonotypes cover roughly 0.91% of the sample. The source material was CD4+ T cells from peripheral blood mononuclear cells, sampled in the second trimester of pregnancy. The sequence joins TRBV9 to TRBJ2-1; there is no confident call for the D gene. This sequence originates from a female donor in good health, enrolled as a control in a pregnancy study. For the CDR3, the sequence is CASSVALSNEQFF. The nucleotide sequence reads TGTGCCAGCAGCGTAGCCCTTAGCAATGAGCAGTTCTTC.